This T cell receptor (beta chain) appears in the sequencing data of a study of T cell responses to AZD1222 COVID-19 vaccine. Study-level background: Pooling covered second doses at about 4 or about 12 weeks.

Findings and caveats of the study: The donor cohort was predominantly white British with a female majority, and clonal diversity may have been underestimated. Just a handful of AZD1222 recipients tested seropositive at baseline.

The CDR3 sequence is 14 residues long. V gave up 8 bases and J gave up 5 bases, with 19 bases separating them. Germline V lookup: CDR1 MDHEN, CDR2 SYDVKM. On this clone: Its matching antigen is unknown.

Sequenced by immunoSEQ multiplex PCR; TCRdb stores in-frame clones only, minus some. The sample has around 77,000 clones; about nine tenths are singletons. This specimen consisted of peripheral blood, obtained on day 0 of AZD1222 vaccination. The gene calls are TRBV28 and TRBJ2-7; no clear D gene. This clonotype was sampled from an adult in good health. In nucleotides, the CDR3 is TGTGCCAGCGGGCCCCGGCCGCCTAAGAACGAGCAGTACTTC. Protein sequence: CASGPRPPKNEQYF.